The 24 T cell receptor beta chains below all came from one sample that was sequenced in a study of cytomegalovirus exposure and HLA in healthy donors. PCR primers comprised 60 Vbeta and 13 Jbeta primers. Sequencing used immunoSEQ multiplex PCR; TCRdb keeps in-frame clones, though not all of them. This table holds more than 140,000 clones, 64% found once. Sequenced: PBMCs. The source is a woman aged 25 to 39 in good health and CMV-seropositive.

In DNA, the CDR3 is TGTGCCTGGCGTATAAACTCCTACAATGAGCAGTTCTTC. This gives the protein CAWRINSYNEQFF. The chain carries TRBV30 and TRBJ2-1; D is unresolved. The V gene lost 5 bases and the J gene lost 0 bases, with 8 bases spanning the gap. This CDR3 is 13 amino acids long. Germline CDR1 and CDR2: GTSNPN and SVGIG (reference sequence).

This chain links TRBV28 with TRBJ1-6; D unresolved. In germline, CDR1 is MDHEN, CDR2 SYDVKM. Trimming stripped 4 bases from V and 0 bases from J, with 13 bases between. This CDR3 contains 17 residues. Here the CDR3 reads CASSWRRRSSYNSPLHF. The CDR3 coding sequence is TGTGCCAGCAGTTGGAGACGGCGGAGCTCCTATAATTCACCCCTCCACTTT. Full variable domain (remainder filled in from reference TRBV28 and TRBJ1-6): DVKVTQSSRYLVKRTGEKVFLECVQDMDHENMFWYRQDPGLGLRLIYFSYDVKMKEKGDIPEGYSVSREKKERFSLILESASTNQTSMYLCASSWRRRSSYNSPLHFGNGTRLTVT.

The V gene is TRBV29-1, the J gene TRBJ2-3, with a weak D call TRBD2 (7 bases). CDR1 and CDR2 from the germline V gene are SQVTM and ANQGSEA. The germline V and J ends were trimmed by 2 bases and 0 bases, with 15 bases remaining between them. This CDR3 comprises 16 residues. Written as DNA, the CDR3 is TGCAGCGTTGAATTGCGGGGGCTTCTGAGCACAGATACGCAGTATTTT. The encoded protein is CSVELRGLLSTDTQYF.

V is TRBV10-1 and J is TRBJ1-5; possibly TRBD1 for D (6 bases). Trimming cost V 6 bases and J 5 bases, with 14 bases left between them. The CDR3 is 14 amino acids. The germline V gene encodes CDR1 WNHNN and CDR2 SYGVQD (reference sequence). The CDR3 is CASSPTGGYQPQHF. In nucleotides, the CDR3 is TGCGCCAGCAGCCCGACAGGTGGTTATCAGCCCCAGCATTTT.

The J gene is TRBJ1-2, the V gene TRBV6-1; no definite D call. Germline V gene data show CDR1 as MNHNS and CDR2 as SASEGT. The CDR3 contains 13 residues. Between the trimmed V and J ends, which lost 1 base and 2 bases, there was a span of 5 bases. CDR3 DNA: TGTGCCAGCAGTGAAGGGCAAAACTATGGCTACACCTTC. Amino acid sequence: CASSEGQNYGYTF.

This clone has only a few counts. The chain couples TRBV5-1 to TRBJ1-1, with TRBD1 matching over 10 bases. This CDR3 comprises 17 residues. CDR1 and CDR2 (germline): SGHRS, YFSETQ. V dropped 5 bases and J dropped 11; count of bases not matched to a gene: 21. CDR3 DNA sequence: TGCGCCAGCAGTGGGGGGTTTGGAGGACCGGGACAGGGGACGGCTTTCTTT. Translation: CASSGGFGGPGQGTAFF.

The chain is built from TRBV4-2 and TRBJ2-1; the match to TRBD2 covers 10 bases. From germline, CDR1 is LGHNA and CDR2 YNFKEQ. Germline trimming cut 0 bases from V and 2 bases from J; bases unmatched to any gene: 1. The length of the CDR3 is 16 residues. CDR3 nucleotides: TGTGCCAGCAGCCAAGAAGCGGGAGGGACCTACAATGAGCAGTTCTTC. Translation gives CASSQEAGGTYNEQFF.

The rearrangement joins TRBV15 to TRBJ2-1; 8 nucleotides match TRBD2. This CDR3 comprises 19 residues. In germline, CDR1 is LNHNV, CDR2 YYDKDF (reference sequence). V lost 0 bases and J lost 4; bases outside the gene matches: 14. As DNA, the CDR3 is TGTGCCACCAGCAGAGAGGTTACTAGCGGCATTCCACCTTACAATGAGCAGTTCTTC. This sequence encodes CATSREVTSGIPPYNEQFF.

This chain uses TRBV5-4 with TRBJ2-2, with TRBD2 matching over 8 bases. The CDR3 is made up of 17 amino acids. The germline gives CDR1 SGHNT, CDR2 YYREEE (reference sequence). V dropped 4 bases and J dropped 4; count of bases not matched to a gene: 12. This CDR3 is CASSPYRGGPGTGELFF. CDR3 DNA sequence: TGTGCCAGCAGCCCCTATCGGGGGGGGCCGGGCACCGGGGAGCTGTTTTTT.

This rearrangement joins TRBV5-4 to TRBJ2-1, with 10 bases aligning to TRBD2. This CDR3 region has 16 residues. From germline, CDR1 is SGHNT and CDR2 YYREEE (reference sequence). V dropped 4 bases and J dropped 8; count of bases not matched to a gene: 12. The CDR3 loop reads CASSGVLAGVSYEQFF. The CDR3 DNA reads as TGTGCCAGCAGCGGAGTTCTAGCGGGAGTATCATATGAGCAGTTCTTC.

The rearrangement links TRBV12-5 to TRBJ2-7; the match to TRBD1 covers 7 bases. J gave up 3 bases and V 7 bases, and 18 bases lay outside the gene matches. This CDR3 comprises 17 residues. Germline values: CDR1 LGHNT, CDR2 FRNRAP. The CDR3 bases are TGTGCTAGTGCCACGAATCCGGACAGGAGATTCCGCTACGAGCAGTACTTC. It encodes CASATNPDRRFRYEQYF.

This chain links TRBV2 with TRBJ2-7, with TRBD1 as a possible D gene (6 bases). The CDR3 loop spans 14 amino acids. The germline gives CDR1 SNHLY, CDR2 FYNNEI. V was cut by 0 bases and J by 3 bases, with 9 bases left in between. CDR3: CASSEATGLYEQYF. CDR3 nucleotide sequence: TGTGCCAGCAGTGAAGCAACAGGGCTCTACGAGCAGTACTTC.

This sequence joins TRBV27 and TRBJ2-3, with 10 bases aligning to TRBD2. V shed 1 base and J 4 bases; nucleotides not matched to a gene: 5. There are 16 residues in the CDR3. Germline V gene lookup returns CDR1 MNHEY and CDR2 SMNVEV (reference sequence). The CDR3 spells CASSLYPLAGPDTQYF. As DNA, the CDR3 is TGTGCCAGCAGTTTATATCCACTAGCGGGGCCAGATACGCAGTATTTT.

This rearrangement joins TRBV30 to TRBJ1-4, with 7 nucleotides matching TRBD1. Germline values: CDR1 GTSNPN, CDR2 SVGIG (reference sequence). This CDR3 contains 14 residues. The trim removed 2 bases at V and 3 bases at J, leaving 3 bases unmatched. CDR3 coding DNA: TGTGCCTGGAGTACCGGGACAGCTAATGAAAAACTGTTTTTT. This codes for CAWSTGTANEKLFF.

The V and J genes are TRBV25-1 and TRBJ1-6; TRBD1 agrees at 8 bases. The ends lost 4 bases at V and 3 bases at J; junction bases unmatched: 5. Germline V CDR1 and CDR2: MGHDK, SYGVNS. This CDR3 region has 16 residues. Written as DNA, the CDR3 is TGTGCCAGCAGTGCCCAGGGGGCGGTCTATAATTCACCCCTCCACTTT. Translation: CASSAQGAVYNSPLHF.

This clone has a handful of counts. The V call is TRBV5-6, the J call TRBJ1-2; D might be TRBD1 (6 bases). V gave up 3 bases and J gave up 4 bases, with 10 bases separating them. The CDR3 totals 13 residues. The V gene's germline CDR1 is SGHDT and CDR2 YYEEEE. CDR3 sequence reads: CASSSDSGYGYTF. CDR3 coding DNA: TGTGCCAGCAGCTCGGACAGCGGCTATGGCTACACCTTC.

This clone was seen a single time. The rearrangement uses TRBV15 and TRBJ1-4; tentative D call: TRBD1 (5 bases). Per the germline V gene, CDR1 is LNHNV and CDR2 is YYDKDF (reference sequence). With 8 bases removed from V and 5 bases from J, the gap between germline ends came to 15 bases. This CDR3 spans 14 amino acids. CDR3 sequence: CATAAGGTNEKLFF. In DNA form, the CDR3 reads TGTGCCACCGCAGCGGGGGGGACGAATGAAAAACTGTTTTTT.

The CDR3 protein is CASSLYSGRGQSPLHF. DNA of the CDR3: TGTGCCAGCAGTTTATATTCGGGGAGGGGCCAATCACCCCTCCACTTT. The rearrangement links TRBV27 to TRBJ1-6; a possible D gene is TRBD1 (5 bases). The CDR3 sequence is 16 residues long. The ends were cut back, 1 base at V and 10 bases at J, with 17 bases in the middle. Per germline, CDR1 MNHEY and CDR2 SMNVEV (reference sequence).

This clone was recorded a few times. This rearrangement joins TRBV6-1 to TRBJ1-1, with D hard to call. From germline, CDR1 is MNHNS and CDR2 SASEGT. The V end lost 7 bases, the J end lost 3 bases, and 12 bases lay between the germline ends. The CDR3 is 13 amino acids. The CDR3 region has the DNA TGTGCCAGCACCTACGCCCTGGACACTGAAGCTTTCTTT. Its translation: CASTYALDTEAFF.

This clone was seen repeatedly, ten times or more. The chain recombines TRBV6-5 with TRBJ2-2; D is perhaps TRBD2 (5 bases). V lost 1 base and J 0 bases, leaving 9 bases between the germline ends. Germline-derived CDR1 and CDR2 are MNHEY and SVGAGI. This CDR3 contains 16 residues. The CDR3 sequence: CASSYWRTPNTGELFF. The CDR3 DNA reads as TGTGCCAGCAGTTACTGGCGGACTCCGAACACCGGGGAGCTGTTTTTT.

A note on this clone: The junction differs from germline at one of its ends, possibly a read error. The chain is built from TRBV7-7 and TRBJ1-1; tentative D call: TRBD1 (6 bases). The CDR3 sequence is 18 residues long. Germline CDR1 SSHAT, CDR2 FNYEAQ (reference sequence). The CDR3 region is CASSLGGGRRGLNTEAFF. The CDR3 DNA follows: TGTGCTAGCAGCTTAGGGGGGGGGAGGAGAGGACTAAACACTGAAGCTTTCTTT.

The genes are TRBV27 and TRBJ2-5, with 8 bases that match TRBD1. Germline-derived CDR1 and CDR2 are MNHEY and SMNVEV (reference sequence). The CDR3 contains 14 residues. The trim removed 5 bases at V and 5 bases at J, leaving 7 bases unmatched. CDR3 DNA: TGTGCCAGCAGTCCCTGGACAGGGTCCGAGACCCAGTACTTC. Protein product: CASSPWTGSETQYF.

In its sample, this clone was seen a few times. Other DNA sequences in this sample translate to the same CDR3. This chain joins TRBV5-1 and TRBJ2-3; 8 nucleotides match TRBD2. This CDR3 is 14 amino acids long. After removal of 0 bases from V and 3 bases from J, the junction contained 0 bases not matched to a gene. The V gene's germline CDR1 is SGHRS and CDR2 YFSETQ. CDR3 amino acids: CASSLERGTDTQYF. The CDR3 bases are TGCGCCAGCAGCTTGGAGCGGGGGACAGATACGCAGTATTTT.

The chain has TRBV7-6 and TRBJ1-5; D is unresolved. The V end lost 1 base, the J end lost 1 base, and 8 bases lay between the germline ends. The CDR3 is 15 amino acids. Per germline, CDR1 SGHVS and CDR2 FNYEAQ. The chain's CDR3 is CASSLGYGSNQPQHF. The CDR3 region has the DNA TGTGCCAGCAGCTTAGGATACGGGAGCAATCAGCCCCAGCATTTT.